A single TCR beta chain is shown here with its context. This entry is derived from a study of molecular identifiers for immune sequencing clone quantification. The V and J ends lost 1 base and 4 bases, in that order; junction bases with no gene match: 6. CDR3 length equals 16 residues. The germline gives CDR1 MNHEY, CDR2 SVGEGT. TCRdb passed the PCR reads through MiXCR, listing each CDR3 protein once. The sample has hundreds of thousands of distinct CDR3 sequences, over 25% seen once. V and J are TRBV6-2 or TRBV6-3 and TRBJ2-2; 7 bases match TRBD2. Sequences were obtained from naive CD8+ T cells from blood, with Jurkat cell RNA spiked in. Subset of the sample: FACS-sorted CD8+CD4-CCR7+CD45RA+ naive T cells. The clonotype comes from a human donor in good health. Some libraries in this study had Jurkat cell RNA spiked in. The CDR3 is CASSYFSPGGTGELFF. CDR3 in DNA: TGTGCCAGCAGTTACTTCTCGCCGGGGGGCACCGGGGAGCTGTTTTTT.